This TCR beta chain was sequenced during a study of blood T cell repertoires in COVID-19 (TCRdb year 2020). At the level of the whole study: Samples from collaborators originated in the United States, Italy and Spain and spanned both the acute and convalescent phases of COVID-19. The material from the prospective study consisted of cDNA or gDNA derived from T cells, B-cell-depleted T cells, or PBMCs. The dataset comprised deeply sampled blood TCRbeta repertoires from subjects exposed to, actively infected with, or recovered from COVID-19. The repertoires were released in a freely available public database meant as a resource for research on the immune response to SARS-CoV-2. The samples were drawn from two sources: the first 160 participants of the ongoing ImmuneRACE study, and some 1,300 subjects contributed by 6 global collaborators. Nearly every sample came with metadata listing a de-identified subject ID, COVID-19 status, age in years and sex. HLA class I and class II types, where available, came from metadata supplied by the sample provider rather than from assay-based typing.

Trimming removed 6 bases from V and 2 bases from J, leaving 13 bases between the germline ends. CDR1 and CDR2 are drawn from the germline V gene: SGHTA, FQGNSA. There are 14 amino acids in the CDR3, from cysteine to phenylalanine inclusive. Only CDR3 DNA is held: 42 bases, read in frame from base 1. Each collaborating institution followed its own protocols to collect whole blood in K2EDTA tubes. For TCRbeta analysis, collaborator samples were shipped as frozen whole blood, as isolated PBMCs, or as DNA extracted from either sample type. TCRbeta CDR3 regions were amplified from genomic DNA by means of the immunoSEQ Assay, a bias-controlled multiplex PCR. Processing in the source paper ran as follows. The number of nucleated cells in each sample was estimated from the amplification of reference gene primers within the assay. Sequence reads were collapsed and filtered to measure the absolute abundance of every unique TCRbeta CDR3 rearrangement. For each sample, productive Simpson clonality was calculated by taking the square root of Simpson's diversity index across productive rearrangements. Here the immuneACCESS table is served through TCRdb, limited to in-frame sequences with V and J called. Missing clones are a known gap in these copies; in checked studies unresolved V genes cover under half, and the rest lacks a known reason. For V, J and clone size, that table is used; D and trimming come from the DNA. The sample includes roughly 110,000 clones, with roughly 80% observed a single time. The ten largest clones represent around 4.2% of the sample.

Remarks on this clone: This clone's antigen is unknown. Base-call qualities are not available, and no considerably larger clone is one nucleotide away.

Results the study describes overall, beyond this receptor: How much clinical and demographic metadata was included differed by source and by participant, and the metadata was provided uncurated.

This receptor was obtained from a human donor in a cohort sampled during active COVID-19. The chain links TRBV7-2 with TRBJ2-5; no D gene is confidently identified. Sequencing was done on a sample of peripheral blood. The CDR3 here reads CASRHPPVQETQYF. The nucleotide sequence is TGTGCCAGCAGACACCCGCCCGTTCAAGAGACCCAGTACTTC.